This T cell receptor beta chain was retrieved from a study of cytomegalovirus exposure and HLA in healthy donors. Use of 60 Vbeta and 13 Jbeta primers characterized the PCR. The repertoire was sequenced with immunoSEQ multiplex PCR; TCRdb's copy has only in-frame clones and lacks some. The sample records about 150,000 clones, 84% being singletons. This clone was counted a single time. The antigen remains unidentified. Study-wide points: According to reports, the classifier identified cytomegalovirus status with high specificity and sensitivity. The Asian-associated ancestry cluster reportedly had fewer N-insertions than the 666-donor mean in a later analysis.

The sequence was collected from a boy between 2 and 10 years old in good health and CMV-seronegative. Sequencing was carried out using PBMCs.

The CDR3 spells CASSPIAGNYNEQFF. CDR3 nucleotides: TGCGCCAGCAGTCCTATAGCGGGAAACTACAATGAGCAGTTCTTC. The chain links TRBV4-1 to TRBJ2-1, with 8 bases matching TRBD2. The CDR3 length is 15 residues. From germline, CDR1 is MGHRA and CDR2 YSYEKL. Trimming cost V 6 bases and J 3 bases; bases outside gene matches: 7.